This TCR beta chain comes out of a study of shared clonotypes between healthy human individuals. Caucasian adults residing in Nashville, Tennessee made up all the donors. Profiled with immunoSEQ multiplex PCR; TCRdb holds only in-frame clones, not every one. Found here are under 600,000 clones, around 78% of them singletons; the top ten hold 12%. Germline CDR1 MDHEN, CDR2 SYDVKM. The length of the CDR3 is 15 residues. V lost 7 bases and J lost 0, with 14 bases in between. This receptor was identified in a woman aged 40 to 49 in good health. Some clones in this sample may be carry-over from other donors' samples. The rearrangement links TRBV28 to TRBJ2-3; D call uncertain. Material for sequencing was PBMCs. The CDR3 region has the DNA TGTGCCAGCATCCCGGGCGGAATTAGCACAGATACGCAGTATTTT. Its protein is CASIPGGISTDTQYF.